The rows below give T cell receptor beta chains drawn from one sample of a study of response to subunit inactivated influenza vaccine. Each CDR3 protein is one row after TCRdb ran MiXCR on the RT-PCR reads. In the table there are around 180,000 distinct CDR3 sequences, around 9% of which are singletons. Sequenced here: non-naive T cells sorted from PBMCs, sampled on the day of vaccination. These receptors were taken from a man aged 50 to 59 who received an inactivated influenza vaccine. The conserved cysteine and the conserved F or W are not part of the CDR3 here.

v_call cdr3_aa
TRBV7-8 ASSSYRGNTGELF
TRBV2 ASSERIGNEQY
TRBV24-1 ATSDLQAGYQETQY
TRBV28 ASSLGTSGENEQF
TRBV5-1 ASSFGFSSSYNEQF
TRBV20-1 SARDPPDTQY
TRBV4-2 ASSQGGGWVQPQH
TRBV7-3 ASSLTLAGGHNEQF
TRBV7-9 ASNRGGKTQY
TRBV20-1 SAGKARDSPLH
TRBV24-1 ATSDLARKTQY
TRBV12-3/TRBV12-4 ASSPAPRFQETQY
TRBV6-2/TRBV6-3 ASRYAPGALNTEAF
TRBV24-1 ATSQDRVSETQY
TRBV5-1 ASSSRGTGIEKLF
TRBV12-3/TRBV12-4 ASSLAQDQG
TRBV6-1 ASTTTGTTEAF
TRBV29-1 SGSSHIAGAYNEQF
TRBV4-3 ASSQDLGQGGNEQF
TRBV4-1 ASSQDSGQLYEQY
TRBV24-1 ATRPAGTSNEQF
TRBV27 ASSLSRPSGGAVGELF
TRBV18 ASSPQGRTEAF
TRBV27 ASRLLAGEREQY